The next 27 T cell receptor beta chains were all read from a single sample in a study of radiation and T cells in renal cell carcinoma. As for time point: blood 2 weeks post-SBRT. The treatment: 15 Gy SBRT to primary tumor, nephrectomy 4 weeks later. Using immunoSEQ multiplex PCR, the repertoire was profiled, and TCRdb retains in-frame clones only, with some absent. This table has 100,000 to 150,000 clones, 81% appearing once. The source was blood, collected from a patient whose treatment included radiotherapy and nephrectomy. The receptors originated from a woman aged 55-75 years with renal cell carcinoma.

J is TRBJ2-7 and V is TRBV27; TRBD1 agrees at 7 bases. The trim removed 4 bases at V and 2 bases at J, leaving 5 bases unmatched. CDR1 is MNHEY, CDR2 SMNVEV, per germline (reference sequence). The CDR3 has 14 amino acids. CDR3 sequence (DNA): TGTGCCAGCAGTTCCGGGACAGCAGCCTACGAGCAGTACTTC. Translated: CASSSGTAAYEQYF.

The chain carries TRBV15 and TRBJ1-3; D is undetermined. Germline CDR1 reads LNHNV; CDR2 reads YYDKDF (reference sequence). The germline V and J ends were trimmed by 0 bases and 4 bases, with 10 bases remaining between them. The CDR3 runs to 15 residues. The CDR3 nucleotides are TGTGCCACCAGCAGAGATCGGGTAGCCGGAAACACCATATATTTT. It encodes CATSRDRVAGNTIYF.

The J gene is TRBJ2-4, the V gene TRBV6-5; 8 bases are shared with TRBD1. The CDR3 spans 14 residues. V dropped 5 bases and J dropped 6; count of bases not matched to a gene: 6. Per the germline V gene, CDR1 is MNHEY and CDR2 is SVGAGI. CDR3 bases: TGTGCCAGCAGTCGTGGACAGGGCGGAAACATTCAGTACTTC. Its protein is CASSRGQGGNIQYF.

The chain joins TRBV5-6 to TRBJ1-6, with unresolved D. This CDR3 has 16 residues. Germline CDR1 is SGHDT and CDR2 is YYEEEE. Trimming removed 0 bases from V and 7 bases from J, with 14 bases in between. The CDR3 loop reads CASSLVRDSRNSPLHF. The CDR3 nucleotides are TGTGCCAGCAGCTTGGTGAGGGATTCGCGAAATTCACCCCTCCACTTT.

The chain recombines TRBV7-3 with TRBJ1-1; D is unresolved. There are 15 residues in the CDR3. Germline CDR1 is SGHTA and CDR2 is FQGTGA. The V end was cut by 7 bases, the J end by 2 bases, with 17 bases between. The CDR3 DNA is TGTGCCAGCACGGTAGAAACGGTTTCCAACACTGAAGCTTTCTTT. Protein: CASTVETVSNTEAFF.

CDR3 residues: CASSYRANQPQHF. The CDR3 region has the DNA TGTGCCAGCAGTTACAGGGCAAATCAGCCCCAGCATTTT. This chain uses TRBV6-5 with TRBJ1-5; D remains unclear. The length of the CDR3 is 13 residues. V shed 2 bases and J shed 4 bases, with 6 bases lying between them. From germline, CDR1 is MNHEY and CDR2 SVGAGI.

The chain uses TRBV6-5 and TRBJ1-6; D remains unclear. This CDR3 is 10 amino acids long. Germline CDR1 is MNHEY and CDR2 is SVGAGI. Trimming removed 5 bases from V and 15 bases from J, with 8 bases in between. The CDR3 here is CASSEHLLHF. The CDR3 DNA follows: TGTGCCAGCAGTGAACACCTCCTCCACTTT.

The chain employs TRBV10-3 and TRBJ2-7; D uncertain. The CDR3 is 16 residues long. Germline V gives CDR1 ENHRY, CDR2 SYGVKD. Trimming stripped 0 bases from V and 3 bases from J, with 15 bases between. DNA of the CDR3: TGTGCCATCAGTGAGTCGAACCGCCAAGGAAACTACGAGCAGTACTTC. It yields the protein CAISESNRQGNYEQYF.

The gene calls are TRBV6-5 and TRBJ2-1; the match to TRBD2 covers 7 bases. The germline V gene has CDR1 MNHEY and CDR2 SVGAGI. The CDR3 extends over 13 amino acids. J gave up 14 bases and V 8 bases, and 15 bases lay outside the gene matches. The CDR3: CASSRGPLAAKFF. CDR3 sequence (DNA): TGTGCCAGCTCAAGAGGCCCTCTAGCGGCTAAGTTCTTC.

The V gene is TRBV19, the J gene TRBJ1-1; the match to TRBD1 covers 9 bases. From germline, CDR1 is LNHDA and CDR2 SQIVND (reference sequence). The CDR3 has 15 residues. J was trimmed by 4 bases and V by 7 bases; bases with no gene match: 10. CDR3 region: CASTTQGALGTEAFF. The CDR3 DNA sequence: TGTGCCAGTACTACACAGGGGGCCTTGGGCACTGAAGCTTTCTTT.

V and J are TRBV7-3 and TRBJ1-2; D remains ambiguous. The CDR3 consists of 13 residues. Trimming removed 1 base from V and 4 bases from J, with 7 bases in between. The V gene's germline CDR1 is SGHTA and CDR2 FQGTGA. The CDR3, as DNA: TGTGCCAGCAGCTTAAGAGGCTTCTATGGCTACACCTTC. Its protein product is CASSLRGFYGYTF.

The chain combines TRBV30 with TRBJ2-3, with 9 bases identical to TRBD2. J was trimmed by 5 bases and V by 6 bases; bases with no gene match: 15. CDR3 size: 16 residues. The germline V gene encodes CDR1 GTSNPN and CDR2 SVGIG (reference sequence). For the CDR3, the DNA is TGTGCCTGCCCGCGGGCGGGAGGGCCAGGGATAGATACGCAGTATTTT. Translated, it gives CACPRAGGPGIDTQYF. Full variable domain (missing parts from reference TRBV30 and TRBJ2-3): SQTIHQWPATLVQPVGSPLSLECTVEGTSNPNLYWYRQAAGRGLQLLFYSVGIGQISSEVPQNLSASRPQDRQFILSSKKLLLSDSGFYLCACPRAGGPGIDTQYFGPGTRLTVL.

This chain joins TRBV7-8 and TRBJ1-4; 10 nucleotides agree with TRBD1. V lost 5 bases and J lost 5; bases outside the gene matches: 2. In germline, CDR1 is SGHVS, CDR2 FQNEAQ. The CDR3 contains 14 residues. Here the CDR3 reads CASSVGQGNEKLFF. The CDR3 DNA follows: TGTGCCAGCAGCGTGGGACAGGGGAATGAAAAACTGTTTTTT.

This clone was detected only once. Here the CDR3 DNA reads TGTGCCAGCAGCTTGGCAGGGTGGAGGAACACTGAAGCTTTCTTT. Protein: CASSLAGWRNTEAFF. This chain connects TRBV7-9 to TRBJ1-1; possibly TRBD1 for D (5 bases). The CDR3 runs to 15 residues. Germline assignment: CDR1 SEHNR and CDR2 FQNEAQ (reference sequence). V was clipped by 3 bases and J by 1 base, with 12 bases between them.

V gene TRBV27 combines with J gene TRBJ1-1, with TRBD1 as a possible D gene (6 bases). This CDR3 is built from 14 residues. CDR1 MNHEY and CDR2 SMNVEV come from the germline V gene (reference sequence). V shed 2 bases and J shed 5 bases, with 12 bases lying between them. Here the CDR3 reads CASSLVGARTEAFF. CDR3 DNA sequence: TGTGCCAGCAGTTTAGTGGGGGCACGGACTGAAGCTTTCTTT.

V and J are TRBV29-1 and TRBJ2-4, with a weak D call TRBD1 (6 bases). Per germline, CDR1 SQVTM and CDR2 ANQGSEA. The CDR3 extends over 13 amino acids. V lost 6 bases and J 9 bases, leaving 18 bases between the germline ends. The chain's CDR3 is CSVVTGSQAIQYF. In DNA form, the CDR3 reads TGCAGCGTCGTAACAGGGTCTCAGGCCATTCAGTACTTC.

The chain uses TRBV6-1 and TRBJ2-7; D ambiguous. There are 11 residues in the CDR3. CDR1 is MNHNS, CDR2 SASEGT, per germline. The V gene lost 3 bases and the J gene lost 3 bases, with 3 bases spanning the gap. The CDR3 loop reads CASSEGYEQYF. In DNA form, the CDR3 reads TGTGCCAGCAGTGAGGGCTACGAGCAGTACTTC.

As concerns this clone: Germline is not matched at one junction end, which may reflect a read error. CDR3 amino acids: CASSEGGRF. The CDR3 DNA sequence: TGTGCCAGCAGTGAAGGAGGACGATTT. The rearrangement links TRBV6-4 to TRBJ1-1; D gene unclear. The CDR3 contains 9 residues. The germline V gene has CDR1 MRHNA and CDR2 SNTAGT.

This clone was detected ten times or more. Other DNA sequences in the sample encode the same CDR3. The rearrangement uses TRBV27 and TRBJ2-1; D possibly corresponds to TRBD1 (5 bases). This CDR3 is 14 amino acids long. The ends were cut back, 3 bases at V and 5 bases at J, with 11 bases in the middle. Germline V lookup: CDR1 MNHEY, CDR2 SMNVEV (reference sequence). The CDR3 here is CASSFSGPNNEQFF. The CDR3 DNA reads as TGTGCCAGCAGTTTCTCAGGGCCCAACAATGAGCAGTTCTTC.

The V call is TRBV5-1, the J call TRBJ2-7; D might be TRBD2 (5 bases). The CDR3 is 14 residues long. The V and J ends lost 0 bases and 6 bases respectively, with 13 bases between them. CDR1 is SGHRS and CDR2 is YFSETQ in the germline V gene. The CDR3 nucleotides are TGCGCCAGCAGCTTGGATGGGAGAGTGTCCGAGCAGTACTTC. Amino acids: CASSLDGRVSEQYF.

This clone came up once. The V gene is TRBV7-2, the J gene TRBJ2-3, with 8 bases matching TRBD2. V dropped 5 bases and J dropped 6; count of bases not matched to a gene: 4. CDR1 SGHTA and CDR2 FQGNSA come from the germline V gene. The CDR3 has 13 amino acids. CDR3 amino acids: CASSLRTSDTQYF. CDR3 nucleotide sequence: TGTGCCAGCAGCCTCCGGACTAGCGATACGCAGTATTTT.

The genes are TRBV5-8 and TRBJ2-2; TRBD1 agrees at 11 bases. The CDR3 has 17 amino acids. Trimming at V came to 2 bases and at J to 3 bases, leaving 6 bases not matched to a gene. The V gene's germline CDR1 is SGHTS and CDR2 YDEGEE. CDR3 sequence reads: CASSFVRDRGDTGELFF. CDR3 DNA sequence: TGTGCCAGCAGCTTCGTCCGGGACAGGGGGGACACCGGGGAGCTGTTTTTT.

V usage is TRBV6-1 and J usage is TRBJ2-2, with TRBD1 matching over 7 bases. Unmatched junction bases numbered 8, after V lost 6 bases and J lost 4 bases. The CDR3 runs 15 residues. CDR1 and CDR2 from the germline V gene are MNHNS and SASEGT. In DNA form, the CDR3 reads TGTGCCAGCAGCGGGACAGCCCAGACCACCGGGGAGCTGTTTTTT. It translates to CASSGTAQTTGELFF.

The chain links TRBV10-3 to TRBJ2-7, with no clear D. The CDR3 is 14 amino acids. Per the germline V gene, CDR1 is ENHRY and CDR2 is SYGVKD. Trimming shortened V by 5 bases and J by 4 bases, and 15 bases separated the two germline ends. CDR3 DNA: TGTGCCATCAGTCTTGGCAGAGACGAGTACGAGCAGTACTTC. The encoded protein is CAISLGRDEYEQYF.

The V call is TRBV6-6, the J call TRBJ1-1, with a possible D match to TRBD1 (5 bases). Germline V lookup: CDR1 MNHNY, CDR2 SVGAGI (reference sequence). The CDR3 loop spans 15 amino acids. V was shortened by 2 bases and J by 1 base, with 11 bases between the two germline ends. CDR3 sequence: CASSYPQGQNTEAFF. Written as DNA, the CDR3 is TGTGCCAGCAGTTACCCCCAGGGCCAGAACACTGAAGCTTTCTTT.

This chain connects TRBV19 to TRBJ1-1; possibly TRBD1 for D (5 bases). The CDR3 length is 14 residues. Trimming left V 9 bases short and J 1 base short, with 15 bases between. Per the germline V gene, CDR1 is LNHDA and CDR2 is SQIVND (reference sequence). CDR3: CASRPGTENTEAFF. CDR3 bases: TGTGCCAGCCGCCCCGGGACGGAGAACACTGAAGCTTTCTTT. Full variable domain (outside the CDR3, taken from reference TRBV19 and TRBJ1-1): DGGITQSPKYLFRKEGQNVTLSCEQNLNHDAMYWYRQDPGQGLRLIYYSQIVNDFQKGDIAEGYSVSREKKESFPLTVTSAQKNPTAFYLCASRPGTENTEAFFGQGTRLTVV.

This clone was recorded a few times. The rearrangement joins TRBV9 to TRBJ1-2; D might be TRBD1 (6 bases). Germline-derived CDR1 and CDR2 are SGDLS and YYNGEE. This CDR3 has 15 residues. V was pared by 4 bases and J by 1 base, with 14 bases between. DNA for the CDR3: TGTGCCAGCAGCAAGGGACAAAGAGTTAACTATGGCTACACCTTC. Residues: CASSKGQRVNYGYTF.